One T cell receptor beta chain is described in this entry. Mismatch with germline at one junction end may stem from a read error. This record comes from a study of control samples from healthy donors and cancer patients. TCRdb's copy holds only in-frame clones and misses some; the assay was immunoSEQ multiplex PCR. The sample contains around 130,000 clones, about 90% of which appear only once. CDR3 length: 14 residues. Germline values: CDR1 SGHAT, CDR2 FQNNGV. The rearrangement joins TRBV11-2 to TRBJ2-5; no definite D call. Sequenced material: PBMCs. The sequence was collected from a man over 45 with head and neck cancer. The CDR3 protein is CASSSGRIKETRYF. The DNA for the CDR3 is TGTGCCAGCAGCTCGGGCCGGATAAAAGAGACCCGGTACTTC.